This TCR beta chain was captured in a study of shared clonotypes between healthy human individuals. Study-wide results and caveats: Blood alone was sampled, and tissue repertoires likely differ. Depth of sequencing was expected to influence donor clonotype sharing.

Germline CDR1 reads SGHTA; CDR2 reads FQGTGA. Unmatched junction bases numbered 5, after V lost 5 bases and J lost 5 bases. The CDR3 covers 13 residues. About this clone itself: What it binds is not known.

TCRdb keeps only in-frame clones here, not all; method: immunoSEQ multiplex PCR. The table has about 690,000 clones, roughly 87% seen once. This chain connects TRBV7-3 to TRBJ2-7, with 8 bases fitting TRBD2. The TCR comes from a man younger than 35 in good health. Some clones in this sample may be carry-over from other donors' samples. The sequencing sample was made of memory CD8+ T cells from PBMCs. Regarding subset: CD45RO+ cells pooled with CCR7-negative TemRA cells. In DNA form, the CDR3 reads TGTGCCAGCAGCCTGGCGGGGGGCCACGAGCAGTACTTC. This gives the protein CASSLAGGHEQYF.